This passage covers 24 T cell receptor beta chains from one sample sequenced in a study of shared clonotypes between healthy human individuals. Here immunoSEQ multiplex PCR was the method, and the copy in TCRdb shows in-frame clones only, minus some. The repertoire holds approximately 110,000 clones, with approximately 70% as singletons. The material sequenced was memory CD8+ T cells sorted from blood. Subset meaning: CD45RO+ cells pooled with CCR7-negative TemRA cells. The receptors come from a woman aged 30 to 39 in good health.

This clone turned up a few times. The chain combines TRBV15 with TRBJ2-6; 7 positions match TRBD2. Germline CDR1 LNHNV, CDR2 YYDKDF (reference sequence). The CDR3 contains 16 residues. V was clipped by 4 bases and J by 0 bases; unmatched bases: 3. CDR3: CATSMGGGSGANVLTF. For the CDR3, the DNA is TGTGCCACCAGCATGGGGGGGGGCTCTGGGGCCAACGTCCTGACTTTC.

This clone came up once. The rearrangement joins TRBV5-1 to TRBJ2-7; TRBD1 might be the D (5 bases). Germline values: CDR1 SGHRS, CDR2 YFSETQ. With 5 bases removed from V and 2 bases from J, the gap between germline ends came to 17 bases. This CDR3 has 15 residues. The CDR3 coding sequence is TGCGCCAGCAGACTCGGACAAGTCCAGACCTACGAGCAGTACTTC. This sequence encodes CASRLGQVQTYEQYF.

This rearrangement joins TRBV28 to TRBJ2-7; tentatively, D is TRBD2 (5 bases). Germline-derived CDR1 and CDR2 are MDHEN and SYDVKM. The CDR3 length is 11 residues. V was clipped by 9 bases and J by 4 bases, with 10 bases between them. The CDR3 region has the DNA TGTGCCAGTACGGGAATTTACGAGCAGTACTTC. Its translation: CASTGIYEQYF.

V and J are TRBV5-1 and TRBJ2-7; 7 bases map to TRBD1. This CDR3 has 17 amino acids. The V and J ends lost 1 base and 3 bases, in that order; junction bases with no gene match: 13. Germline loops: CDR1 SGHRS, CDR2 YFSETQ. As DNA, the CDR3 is TGCGCCAGCAGCTTGTATGATTCAGGGGGTCTACACTACGAGCAGTACTTC. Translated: CASSLYDSGGLHYEQYF.

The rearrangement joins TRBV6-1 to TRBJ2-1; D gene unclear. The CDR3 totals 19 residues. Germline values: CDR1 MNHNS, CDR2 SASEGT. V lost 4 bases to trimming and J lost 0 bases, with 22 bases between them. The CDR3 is CASSGRAVWPTSSYNEQFF. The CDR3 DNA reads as TGTGCCAGCAGTGGTCGGGCAGTTTGGCCGACGAGCTCCTACAATGAGCAGTTCTTC.

The CDR3 loop reads CASSPQGGGEAFF. The CDR3 DNA reads TGTGCCAGCAGCCCACAGGGGGGAGGAGAAGCTTTCTTT. The chain links TRBV7-6 to TRBJ1-1; 8 positions match TRBD1. V was clipped by 5 bases and J by 8 bases; unmatched bases: 7. The CDR3 contains 13 residues. From germline, CDR1 is SGHVS and CDR2 FNYEAQ. The whole variable domain, remainder taken from reference TRBV7-6 and TRBJ1-1, is GAGVSQSPRYKVTKRGQDVALRCDPISGHVSLYWYRQALGQGPEFLTYFNYEAQQDKSGLPNDRFSAERPEGSISTLTIQRTEQRDSAMYRCASSPQGGGEAFFGQGTRLTVV.

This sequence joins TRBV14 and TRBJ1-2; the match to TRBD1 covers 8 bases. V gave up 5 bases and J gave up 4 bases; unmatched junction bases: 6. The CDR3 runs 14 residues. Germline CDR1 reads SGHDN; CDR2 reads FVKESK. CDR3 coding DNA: TGTGCCAGCAGCGTCGGACAGGGAGGCTATGGCTACACCTTC. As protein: CASSVGQGGYGYTF. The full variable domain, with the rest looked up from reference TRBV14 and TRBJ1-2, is EAGVTQFPSHSVIEKGQTVTLRCDPISGHDNLYWYRRVMGKEIKFLLHFVKESKQDESGMPNNRFLAERTGGTYSTLKVQPAELEDSGVYFCASSVGQGGYGYTFGSGTRLTVV.

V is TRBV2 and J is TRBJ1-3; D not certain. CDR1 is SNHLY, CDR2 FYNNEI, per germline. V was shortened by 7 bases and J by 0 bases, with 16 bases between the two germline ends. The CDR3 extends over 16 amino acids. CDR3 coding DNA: TGTGCCAGCACCGTTGGACGCCTTCGCTCTGGAAACACCATATATTTT. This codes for CASTVGRLRSGNTIYF. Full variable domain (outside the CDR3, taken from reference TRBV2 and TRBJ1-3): EPEVTQTPSHQVTQMGQEVILRCVPISNHLYFYWYRQILGQKVEFLVSFYNNEISEKSEIFDDQFSVERPDGSNFTLKIRSTKLEDSAMYFCASTVGRLRSGNTIYFGEGSWLTVV.

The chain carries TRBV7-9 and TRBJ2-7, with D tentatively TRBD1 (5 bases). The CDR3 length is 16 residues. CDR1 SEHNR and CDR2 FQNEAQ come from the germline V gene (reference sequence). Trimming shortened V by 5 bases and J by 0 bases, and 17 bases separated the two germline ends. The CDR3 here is CASSRSDRHFSYEQYF. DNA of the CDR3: TGTGCCAGCAGCCGCTCAGACAGACATTTCTCCTACGAGCAGTACTTC.

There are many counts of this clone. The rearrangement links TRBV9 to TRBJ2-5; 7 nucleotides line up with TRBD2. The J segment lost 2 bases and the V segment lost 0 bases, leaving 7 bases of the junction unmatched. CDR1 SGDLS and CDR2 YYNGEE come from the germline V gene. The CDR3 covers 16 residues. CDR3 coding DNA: TGTGCCAGCAGCGTAGGAGCGGGACCACTGCAAGAGACCCAGTACTTC. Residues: CASSVGAGPLQETQYF.

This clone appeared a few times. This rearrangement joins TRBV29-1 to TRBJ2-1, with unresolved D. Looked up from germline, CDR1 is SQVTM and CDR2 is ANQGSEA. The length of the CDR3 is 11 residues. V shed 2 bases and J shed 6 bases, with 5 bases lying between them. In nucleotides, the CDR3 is TGCAGCGTTGAAAGGGTCAATGAGCAGTTCTTC. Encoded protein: CSVERVNEQFF.

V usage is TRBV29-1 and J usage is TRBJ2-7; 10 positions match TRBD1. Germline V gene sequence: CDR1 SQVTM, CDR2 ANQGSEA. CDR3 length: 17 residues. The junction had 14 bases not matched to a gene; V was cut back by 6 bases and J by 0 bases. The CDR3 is CSVRVPGTGVSSYEQYF. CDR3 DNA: TGCAGCGTGCGAGTCCCCGGGACAGGGGTCAGCTCCTACGAGCAGTACTTC.

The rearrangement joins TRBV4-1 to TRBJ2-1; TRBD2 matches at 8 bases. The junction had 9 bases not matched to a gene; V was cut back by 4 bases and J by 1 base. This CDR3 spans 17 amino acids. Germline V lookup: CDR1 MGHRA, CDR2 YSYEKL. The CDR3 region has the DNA TGCGCCAGCAGCCCATCGTGGTTAGCGGGGTCCTACAATGAGCAGTTCTTC. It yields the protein CASSPSWLAGSYNEQFF.

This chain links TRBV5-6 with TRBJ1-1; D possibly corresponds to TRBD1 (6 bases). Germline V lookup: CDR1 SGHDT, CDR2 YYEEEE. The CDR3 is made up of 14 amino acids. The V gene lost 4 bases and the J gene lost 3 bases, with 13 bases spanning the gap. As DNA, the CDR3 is TGTGCCAGCAGCCGTCAGGGGAGGGACACTGAAGCTTTCTTT. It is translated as CASSRQGRDTEAFF.

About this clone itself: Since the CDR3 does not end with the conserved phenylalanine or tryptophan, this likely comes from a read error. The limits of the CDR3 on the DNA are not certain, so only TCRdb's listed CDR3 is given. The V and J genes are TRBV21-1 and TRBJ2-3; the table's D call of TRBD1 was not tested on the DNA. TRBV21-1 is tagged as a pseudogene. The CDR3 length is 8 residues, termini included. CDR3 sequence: CASRKFWL.

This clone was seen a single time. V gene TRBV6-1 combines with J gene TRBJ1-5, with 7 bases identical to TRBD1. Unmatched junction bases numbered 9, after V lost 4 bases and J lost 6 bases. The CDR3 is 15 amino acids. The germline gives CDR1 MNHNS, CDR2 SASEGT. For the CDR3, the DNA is TGTGCCAGCAGTGGTTATGAGGGGGCGGCTCAGCCCCAGCATTTT. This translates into CASSGYEGAAQPQHF.

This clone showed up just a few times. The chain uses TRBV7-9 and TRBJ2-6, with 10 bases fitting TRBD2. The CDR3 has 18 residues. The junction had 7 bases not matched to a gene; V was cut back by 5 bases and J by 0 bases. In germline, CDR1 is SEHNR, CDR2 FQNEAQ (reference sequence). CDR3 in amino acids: CASSVGTSVHSGANVLTF. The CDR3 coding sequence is TGTGCCAGCAGCGTCGGGACTAGCGTCCACTCTGGGGCCAACGTCCTGACTTTC.

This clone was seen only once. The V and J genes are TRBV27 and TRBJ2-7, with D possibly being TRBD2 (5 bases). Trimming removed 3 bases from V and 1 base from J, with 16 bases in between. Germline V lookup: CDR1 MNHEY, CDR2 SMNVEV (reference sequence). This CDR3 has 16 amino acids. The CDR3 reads CASSFLGPTGSYEQYF. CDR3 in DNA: TGTGCCAGCAGTTTTCTCGGGCCCACGGGATCCTACGAGCAGTACTTC.

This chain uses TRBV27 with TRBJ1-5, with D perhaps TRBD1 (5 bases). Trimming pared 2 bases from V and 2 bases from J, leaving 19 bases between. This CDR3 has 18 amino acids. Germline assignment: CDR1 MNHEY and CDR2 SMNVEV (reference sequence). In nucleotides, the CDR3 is TGTGCCAGCAGTTTAAGGCCCTGGGGGAGGGATGGCAATCAGCCCCAGCATTTT. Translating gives CASSLRPWGRDGNQPQHF.

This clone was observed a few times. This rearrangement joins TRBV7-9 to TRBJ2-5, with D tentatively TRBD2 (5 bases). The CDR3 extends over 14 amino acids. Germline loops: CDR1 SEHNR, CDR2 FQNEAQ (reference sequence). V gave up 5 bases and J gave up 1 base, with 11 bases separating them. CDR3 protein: CASSQEGLQETQYF. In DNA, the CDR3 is TGTGCCAGCAGCCAAGAGGGTCTCCAAGAGACCCAGTACTTC.

CDR3: CASSQDFPTGGIDTQYF. Here the CDR3 DNA reads TGCGCCAGCAGCCAAGATTTCCCGACAGGGGGAATAGATACGCAGTATTTT. The V and J genes are TRBV4-1 and TRBJ2-3, with 9 positions matching TRBD1. Trimming cost V 0 bases and J 5 bases; bases outside gene matches: 9. The CDR3 sequence is 17 residues long. CDR1 MGHRA and CDR2 YSYEKL come from the germline V gene.

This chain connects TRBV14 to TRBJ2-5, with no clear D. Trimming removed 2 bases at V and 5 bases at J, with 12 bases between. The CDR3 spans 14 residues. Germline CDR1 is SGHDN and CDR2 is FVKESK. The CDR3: CASSQFFQRETQYF. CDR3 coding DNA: TGTGCCAGCAGCCAATTCTTCCAGCGCGAGACCCAGTACTTC. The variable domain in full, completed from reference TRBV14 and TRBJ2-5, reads EAGVTQFPSHSVIEKGQTVTLRCDPISGHDNLYWYRRVMGKEIKFLLHFVKESKQDESGMPNNRFLAERTGGTYSTLKVQPAELEDSGVYFCASSQFFQRETQYFGPGTRLLVL.

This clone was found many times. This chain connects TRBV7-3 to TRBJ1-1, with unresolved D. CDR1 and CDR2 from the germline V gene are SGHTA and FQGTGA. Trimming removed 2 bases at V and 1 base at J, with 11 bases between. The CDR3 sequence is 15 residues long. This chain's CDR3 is CASSLVLVGNTEAFF. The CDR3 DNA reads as TGTGCCAGCAGCTTAGTCCTAGTAGGGAACACTGAAGCTTTCTTT.

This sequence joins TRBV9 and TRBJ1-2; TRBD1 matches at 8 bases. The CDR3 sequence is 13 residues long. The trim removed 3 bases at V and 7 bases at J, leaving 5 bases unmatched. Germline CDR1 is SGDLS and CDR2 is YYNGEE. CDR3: CASSAGTGGGYTF. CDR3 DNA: TGTGCCAGCAGCGCCGGGACAGGAGGTGGCTACACCTTC.